The 6 T cell receptor beta chains listed next were all sequenced from one sample in a study of blood T cell repertoires in COVID-19. The method was immunoSEQ multiplex PCR; TCRdb's version includes in-frame clones alone and lacks a portion of them. The table has a few hundred thousand clones, more than 80% seen once. Sequencing was done on a sample of peripheral blood. The origin of the receptors is a woman in her 30s with COVID-19, enrolled during active disease.

This sequence joins TRBV18 and TRBJ1-5, with 7 bases identical to TRBD1. This CDR3 has 13 amino acids. J gave up 4 bases and V 4 bases, and 1 base lay outside the gene matches. Germline-derived CDR1 and CDR2 are KGHSH and LQKENI. CDR3 amino acids: CASSRDSNQPQHF. CDR3 in DNA: TGTGCCAGCTCACGGGACAGTAATCAGCCCCAGCATTTT.

This rearrangement joins TRBV2 to TRBJ2-1, with 8 nucleotides matching TRBD1. The CDR3 is made up of 15 amino acids. V lost 5 bases and J lost 2; bases outside the gene matches: 5. Germline CDR1 and CDR2: SNHLY and FYNNEI. The CDR3 DNA is TGTGCCAGCAGTTCCGACAGGGGAGCCTACAATGAGCAGTTCTTC. As protein: CASSSDRGAYNEQFF.

V is TRBV4-3 and J is TRBJ2-2; 11 bases are a match to TRBD2. The CDR3 runs to 15 residues. The germline V gene has CDR1 LGHNA and CDR2 YSLEER. V was pared by 8 bases and J by 4 bases, with 6 bases of the junction left unmatched. CDR3 DNA sequence: TGCGCCAGCTCTCCGGGACTAGCGGCCACCGGGGAGCTGTTTTTT. It specifies CASSPGLAATGELFF.

The CDR3 region has the DNA TGTGCCAGCAGCCTGCGGGAACCCACAGATACGCAGTATTTT. This translates into CASSLREPTDTQYF. The V gene is TRBV7-2, the J gene TRBJ2-3, with D maybe TRBD2 (6 bases). Germline CDR1 and CDR2: SGHTA and FQGNSA. The length of the CDR3 is 14 residues. Trimming removed 5 bases at V and 2 bases at J, with 11 bases between.

The CDR3 loop is CASSYSFRGTGELFF. In DNA form, the CDR3 reads TGTGCCAGCAGTTACTCGTTCAGGGGCACCGGGGAGCTGTTTTTT. The chain couples TRBV6-5 to TRBJ2-2; D may be TRBD1 (6 bases). The germline V and J ends were trimmed by 0 bases and 4 bases, with 9 bases remaining between them. Germline V gene sequence: CDR1 MNHEY, CDR2 SVGAGI. CDR3 length: 15 amino acids.

The chain combines TRBV29-1 with TRBJ2-3; 7 bases agree with TRBD2. The CDR3 contains 12 residues. With 6 bases clipped from V and 4 bases from J, the junction kept 4 bases outside the gene matches. Germline V gene sequence: CDR1 SQVTM, CDR2 ANQGSEA. CDR3 sequence: CSVRGGADTQYF. The CDR3 region has the DNA TGCAGCGTCCGTGGGGGGGCAGATACGCAGTATTTT.